This entry is about one TCR beta chain. cDNA serving as the sequencing template came from extracted, reverse transcribed RNA. Sequencing used immunoSEQ multiplex PCR; TCRdb keeps in-frame clones, though not all of them. The data show about 160,000 clones, roughly 60% seen once. As to treatment: oral pan-JAK inhibitor, 5-10 mg twice daily. The record originates from a study of CD8+ T cells in alopecia areata. Germline loops: CDR1 SQVTM, CDR2 ANQGSEA. The CDR3 runs to 13 residues. The germline V and J ends were trimmed by 4 bases and 7 bases, with 17 bases remaining between them. Sequenced material: CD4+ T cells sorted from blood, taken at week 24, from a patient treated with tofacitinib. The sequence was collected from a human donor with alopecia areata. The chain recombines TRBV29-1 with TRBJ2-7; D is tentatively TRBD1 or TRBD2 (7 bases each). DNA for the CDR3: TGCAGCGTTGGTCAGGGGGGAGGGCCTGAGCAGTACTTC. This translates into CSVGQGGGPEQYF.